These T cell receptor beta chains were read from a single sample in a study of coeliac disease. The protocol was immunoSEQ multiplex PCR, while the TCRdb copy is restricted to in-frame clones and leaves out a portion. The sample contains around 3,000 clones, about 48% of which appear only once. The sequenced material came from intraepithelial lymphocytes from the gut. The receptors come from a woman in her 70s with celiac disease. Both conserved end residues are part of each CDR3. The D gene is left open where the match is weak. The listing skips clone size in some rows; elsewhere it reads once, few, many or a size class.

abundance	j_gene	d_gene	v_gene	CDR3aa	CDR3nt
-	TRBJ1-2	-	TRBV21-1	CASSVKGAGGAIYGYTF	TGTGCCAGCAGCGTAAAGGGGGCAGGGGGCGCGATCTATGGCTACACCTTC
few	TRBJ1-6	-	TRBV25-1	CASSHSPYNSPLHF	TGTGCCAGCAGCCACAGTCCCTATAATTCACCCCTCCACTTT
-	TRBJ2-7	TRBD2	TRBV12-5	CASALAESYEQYF	TGTGCTAGTGCGCTAGCGGAATCCTACGAGCAGTACTTC
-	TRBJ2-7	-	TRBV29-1	CSVEAGPYEQYF	TGCAGCGTTGAAGCGGGTCCCTACGAGCAGTACTTC
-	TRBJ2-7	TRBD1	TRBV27	CASRLRTGGYEQYF	TGTGCCAGCAGACTCCGGACAGGGGGCTACGAGCAGTACTTC
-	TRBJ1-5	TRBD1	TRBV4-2	CASSPDRGREQPQHF	TGTGCCAGCAGTCCGGACAGGGGAAGAGAACAGCCCCAGCATTTT
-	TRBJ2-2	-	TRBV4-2	CASSQVGQIARELFF	TGTGCCAGCAGCCAAGTCGGACAAATCGCGAGGGAGCTGTTTTTT
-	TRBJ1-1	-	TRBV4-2	CASSQASRYGDTEAFF	TGTGCCAGCAGCCAAGCATCTAGATACGGGGACACTGAAGCTTTCTTT
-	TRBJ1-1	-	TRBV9	CASSVEGRSTEAFF	TGTGCCAGCAGCGTAGAGGGGAGGAGTACTGAAGCTTTCTTT
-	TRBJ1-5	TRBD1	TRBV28	CASRPYPGGNQPQHF	TGTGCCAGCAGGCCGTACCCAGGGGGGAATCAGCCCCAGCATTTT
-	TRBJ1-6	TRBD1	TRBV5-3	CARSLEGAPWNSPLHF	TGTGCCAGAAGCTTGGAGGGGGCCCCCTGGAATTCACCCCTCCACTTT
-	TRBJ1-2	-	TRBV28	CASRDPRVGYTF	TGTGCCAGCAGGGACCCCAGGGTGGGCTACACCTTC
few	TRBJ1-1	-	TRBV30	CAWSEGTGLTEAFF	TGTGCCTGGAGTGAAGGGACTGGGCTTACTGAAGCTTTCTTT
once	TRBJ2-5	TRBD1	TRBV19	CASSARQGVGTQYF	TGTGCCAGTAGTGCCCGACAGGGCGTTGGGACCCAGTACTTC
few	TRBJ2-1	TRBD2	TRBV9	CASSEGLAGHNEQFF	TGTGCCAGCAGCGAGGGACTAGCGGGCCACAATGAGCAGTTCTTC
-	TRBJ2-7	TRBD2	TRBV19	CASSIGPGGIYEQYF	TGTGCCAGTAGTATTGGCCCGGGGGGAATATACGAGCAGTACTTC
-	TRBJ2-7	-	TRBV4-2	CASSLGESSYEQYF	TGTGCCAGCAGCTTGGGAGAGAGCTCCTACGAGCAGTACTTC
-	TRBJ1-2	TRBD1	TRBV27	CASSFSPGQGAGGYTF	TGTGCCAGCAGTTTTTCCCCGGGACAGGGGGCTGGCGGCTACACCTTC
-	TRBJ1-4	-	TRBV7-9	CASGVGEGNEKLFF	TGTGCCAGCGGAGTAGGGGAGGGGAATGAAAAACTGTTTTTT
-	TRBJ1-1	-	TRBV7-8	CASSSLIQTEAFF	TGTGCCAGCAGCTCCCTAATTCAAACTGAAGCTTTCTTT
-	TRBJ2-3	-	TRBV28	CASSFLVGGDTQYF	TGTGCCAGCAGTTTCTTGGTGGGGGGAGATACGCAGTATTTT
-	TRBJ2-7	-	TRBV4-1	CASSQESGRNYEQYF	TGCGCCAGCAGCCAAGAATCAGGCAGAAACTACGAGCAGTACTTC
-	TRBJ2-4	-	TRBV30	CAWSIVGAPFKNIQYF	TGTGCCTGGAGTATTGTGGGGGCCCCTTTCAAAAACATTCAGTACTTC
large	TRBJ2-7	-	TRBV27	CASSWGGAHEQYF	TGTGCCAGCAGTTGGGGCGGGGCCCACGAGCAGTACTTC
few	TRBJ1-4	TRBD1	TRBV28	CASRDRGPTNEKLFF	TGTGCCAGCAGGGACAGGGGACCTACTAATGAAAAACTGTTTTTT
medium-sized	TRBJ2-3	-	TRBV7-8	CASSFGTDTQYF	TGTGCCAGCAGCTTCGGCACAGATACGCAGTATTTT
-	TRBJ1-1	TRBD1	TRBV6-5	CASRRTGAGTEAFF	TGTGCCAGCAGACGGACAGGGGCAGGCACTGAAGCTTTCTTT
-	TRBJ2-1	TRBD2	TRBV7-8	CASSLVASGGYNEQFF	TGTGCCAGCAGCTTAGTTGCTAGCGGGGGGTACAATGAGCAGTTCTTC
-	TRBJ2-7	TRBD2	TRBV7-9	CASSSTTSGGAYEQYF	TGTGCCAGCAGCTCAACGACTAGCGGGGGGGCTTACGAGCAGTACTTC
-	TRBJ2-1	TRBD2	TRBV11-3	CASSLEYFSGYASEQFF	TGTGCCAGCAGCTTAGAATACTTTAGCGGGTATGCCAGTGAGCAGTTCTTC
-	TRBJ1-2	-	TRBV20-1	CSAPRGYGYTF	TGCAGTGCCCCAAGGGGCTATGGCTACACCTTC
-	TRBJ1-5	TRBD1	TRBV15	CATSGGTASNQPQHF	TGTGCCACCAGCGGCGGGACAGCTAGCAATCAGCCCCAGCATTTT
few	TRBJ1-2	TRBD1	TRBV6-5	CASSSITGGASGGYTF	TGTGCCAGCAGTTCCATTACAGGGGGCGCATCGGGCGGCTACACCTTC
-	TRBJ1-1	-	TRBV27	CAIQIPTEAFF	TGTGCCATTCAGATACCCACTGAAGCTTTCTTT
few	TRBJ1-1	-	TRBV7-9	CASSLVLTEAFF	TGTGCCAGCAGCTTAGTTCTCACTGAAGCTTTCTTT
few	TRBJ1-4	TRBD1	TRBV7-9	CASSGTGVNEKLFF	TGTGCCAGCAGCGGGACAGGAGTTAATGAAAAACTGTTTTTT
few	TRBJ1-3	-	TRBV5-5	CASSLIPNFSGNTIYF	TGTGCCAGCAGCTTGATCCCTAATTTCTCTGGAAACACCATATATTTT
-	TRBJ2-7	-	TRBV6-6	CASLGISTYEQYF	TGTGCCAGCCTCGGGATCTCAACCTACGAGCAGTACTTC
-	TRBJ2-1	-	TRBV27	CASSSGETYNEQFF	TGTGCCAGCAGTTCCGGAGAGACCTACAATGAGCAGTTCTTC
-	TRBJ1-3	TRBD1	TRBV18	CASDREKAGNTIYF	TGTGCCAGCGACAGGGAAAAGGCTGGAAACACCATATATTTT
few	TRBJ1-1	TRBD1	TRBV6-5	CASSYSVTGGLGEAFF	TGTGCCAGCAGTTACTCCGTGACAGGGGGATTGGGTGAAGCTTTCTTT
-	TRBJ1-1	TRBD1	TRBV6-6	CASSYTQGGTEAFF	TGTGCCAGCAGCTATACACAGGGGGGCACTGAAGCTTTCTTT
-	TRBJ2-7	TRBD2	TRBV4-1	CASSQLAGGLYEQYF	TGCGCCAGCAGCCAATTAGCGGGGGGGCTCTACGAGCAGTACTTC
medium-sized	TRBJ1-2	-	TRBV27	CASSFGGVSNGYTF	TGTGCCAGCAGTTTTGGCGGTGTTTCCAATGGCTACACCTTC
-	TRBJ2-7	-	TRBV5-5	CALFIPPPTRYF	TGTGCCTTGTTCATCCCTCCTCCTACGCGGTACTTC
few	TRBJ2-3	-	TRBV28	CASTGKRLTDTQYF	TGTGCCAGCACCGGAAAACGACTCACAGATACGCAGTATTTT
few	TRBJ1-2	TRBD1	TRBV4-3	CASSQGRIDRGAYGYTF	TGCGCCAGCAGCCAAGGCCGGATCGACAGGGGTGCATATGGCTACACCTTC
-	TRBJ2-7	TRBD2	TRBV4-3	CASSQTSGGPYEQYF	TGCGCCAGCAGCCAGACTAGCGGGGGCCCCTACGAGCAGTACTTC
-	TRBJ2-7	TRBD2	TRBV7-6	CASSQIGGGEQYF	TGTGCCAGCAGCCAAATCGGGGGGGGCGAGCAGTACTTC
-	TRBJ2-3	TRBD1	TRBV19	CASRARDRGSTDTQYF	TGTGCCAGTAGGGCCCGGGACAGGGGGTCCACAGATACGCAGTATTTT
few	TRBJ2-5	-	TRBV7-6	CASSFPPGVQETQYF	TGTGCCAGCAGCTTCCCGCCAGGGGTCCAAGAGACCCAGTACTTC
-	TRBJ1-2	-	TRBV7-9	CASSLAGRVDGYTF	TGTGCCAGCAGCTTAGCGGGCAGAGTCGATGGCTACACCTTC
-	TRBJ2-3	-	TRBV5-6	CASSPTRSYTDTQYF	TGTGCCAGCAGCCCCACACGCAGTTACACAGATACGCAGTATTTT
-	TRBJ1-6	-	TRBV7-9	CASSFGSPLHF	TGTGCCAGCAGCTTCGGTTCACCCCTCCACTTT
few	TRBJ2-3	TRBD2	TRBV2	CARTTSGGGTDTQYF	TGTGCCAGAACGACTAGCGGGGGTGGCACAGATACGCAGTATTTT
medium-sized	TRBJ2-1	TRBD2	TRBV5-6	CASSLDNYGGANEQFF	TGTGCCAGCAGCTTGGACAACTACGGGGGGGCCAATGAGCAGTTCTTC